The T cell receptor beta chain under discussion was sequenced for a study of regulatory T cells in long-lasting Graves disease. Per the germline V gene, CDR1 is GTSNPN and CDR2 is SVGIG (reference sequence). The ends were cut back, 4 bases at V and 6 bases at J, with 15 bases in the middle. This CDR3 is built from 14 residues. Combining iRepertoire HTBI primers with Arm-PCR of CDR3 regions, the authors built TCR beta libraries. TCRdb processed the multiplex PCR reads anew with MiXCR; each CDR3 protein has one entry. The repertoire holds about 660,000 distinct CDR3 sequences, with around 30% as singletons. The time point is: persistent/refractory GD, antithyroid drugs over 5 years with positive TRAb. With RNA extracted from PBMCs as input, the TCR library was made.

The chain is built from TRBV30 and TRBJ2-2, with D possibly matching TRBD2 (5 bases). The sequence came from a female donor with Graves disease. The sequencing here drew on peripheral blood mononuclear cells (PBMCs), taken when the disease was refractory, from a patient treated with antithyroid drugs. The CDR3 sequence is CAWTSWGIAGELFF. The CDR3 region has the DNA TGTGCCTGGACTAGCTGGGGAATAGCCGGGGAGCTGTTTTTT.